These 22 T cell receptor beta chains originate from one sample sequenced in a study of shared clonotypes between healthy human individuals. The repertoire was sequenced with immunoSEQ multiplex PCR; TCRdb's copy has only in-frame clones and lacks some. Of fewer than 650,000 clones in the sample, less than 80% are singletons; the top ten hold roughly 13%. Sequenced material: PBMCs. Source of these receptors: a woman aged 40 to 50 in good health. Some clones in this sample may be carry-over from other donors' samples.

The rearrangement uses TRBV9 and TRBJ1-2, with TRBD1 as a possible D gene (5 bases). This CDR3 contains 14 residues. CDR1 SGDLS and CDR2 YYNGEE come from the germline V gene. Trimming removed 5 bases at V and 4 bases at J, with 15 bases between. This chain's CDR3 is CASRTGGIGYGYTF. The CDR3 DNA follows: TGTGCCAGCAGGACGGGGGGGATCGGCTATGGCTACACCTTC.

This sequence joins TRBV15 and TRBJ2-5, with 15 bases that match TRBD2. Per germline, CDR1 LNHNV and CDR2 YYDKDF (reference sequence). V trimming: 5 bases; J trimming: 5 bases; junction bases outside the gene matches: 3. The CDR3 consists of 15 residues. The CDR3 is CATSEGLAGGETQYF. The CDR3 DNA follows: TGTGCCACCAGCGAAGGACTAGCGGGAGGGGAGACCCAGTACTTC.

This clone was recorded only once. The rearrangement uses TRBV27 and TRBJ2-1, with TRBD2 matching over 12 bases. Trimming took 5 bases from V and 8 from J; bases not matched to a gene: 25. The CDR3 length is 21 residues. CDR1 MNHEY and CDR2 SMNVEV come from the germline V gene (reference sequence). The CDR3 region has the DNA TGTGCCAGCAGTCCTCAAGGGCTGGGACTAGCGGGTTTCGCCGCCCCCCATGAGCAGTTCTTC. This codes for CASSPQGLGLAGFAAPHEQFF.

This chain joins TRBV11-2 and TRBJ2-5; D call uncertain. The CDR3 is 12 amino acids. Deletions cut 5 bases from V and 5 bases from J, with 9 bases between. The germline gives CDR1 SGHAT, CDR2 FQNNGV. In DNA, the CDR3 is TGTGCCAGCAGCCCTAGGGCGGAGACCCAGTACTTC. Encoded protein: CASSPRAETQYF.

CDR3 amino acids: CASSNSGRSEQFF. CDR3 nucleotide sequence: TGTGCCAGCAGTAATAGCGGGAGATCTGAGCAGTTCTTC. The chain uses TRBV7-6 and TRBJ2-1; TRBD2 matches at 9 bases. V shed 6 bases, J shed 9 bases, and the junction held 6 bases outside the gene matches. There are 13 residues in the CDR3. CDR1 is SGHVS and CDR2 is FNYEAQ in the germline V gene.

This clone has just a few counts. The V call is TRBV19, the J call TRBJ1-2; no definite D call. The V gene's germline CDR1 is LNHDA and CDR2 SQIVND (reference sequence). V dropped 3 bases and J dropped 4 bases, with 6 bases sitting between them. There are 12 residues in the CDR3. The CDR3 region has the DNA TGTGCCAGTAGTATGGGAGGCTATGGCTACACCTTC. Amino acid sequence: CASSMGGYGYTF.

This chain uses TRBV11-3 with TRBJ2-1; the match to TRBD2 covers 8 bases. J was trimmed by 6 bases and V by 3 bases; bases with no gene match: 7. CDR1 is SGHNT and CDR2 is YENEEA in the germline V gene. This CDR3 spans 15 amino acids. DNA for the CDR3: TGTGCCAGCAGCTTTTCCGGACTAGCCAGCAATGAGCAGTTCTTC. As protein: CASSFSGLASNEQFF.

The chain has TRBV7-2 and TRBJ2-3; no clear D gene. The V end was cut by 2 bases, the J end by 0 bases, with 9 bases between. This CDR3 spans 15 amino acids. Germline V gene sequence: CDR1 SGHTA, CDR2 FQGNSA. The CDR3 region is CASSLIGLSTDTQYF. The CDR3 DNA reads as TGTGCCAGCAGCTTAATAGGGCTGAGCACAGATACGCAGTATTTT. Drawing the rest from reference TRBV7-2 and TRBJ2-3, the complete variable domain is GAGVSQSPSNKVTEKGKDVELRCDPISGHTALYWYRQSLGQGLEFLIYFQGNSAPDKSGLPSDRFSAERTGGSVSTLTIQRTQQEDSAVYLCASSLIGLSTDTQYFGPGTRLTVL.

V and J are TRBV6-6 and TRBJ2-5; D not certain. CDR1 is MNHNY, CDR2 SVGAGI, per germline (reference sequence). Trimming stripped 5 bases from V and 5 bases from J, with 15 bases between. The CDR3 is 14 residues long. The CDR3: CASSPQGSAETQYF. DNA for the CDR3: TGTGCCAGCAGTCCCCAAGGCTCAGCGGAGACCCAGTACTTC.

V gene TRBV7-8 combines with J gene TRBJ2-7; D possibly matches TRBD1 or TRBD2 (5 bases each). With 4 bases removed from V and 3 bases from J, the gap between germline ends came to 19 bases. This CDR3 region has 16 residues. Germline V gene sequence: CDR1 SGHVS, CDR2 FQNEAQ. The CDR3 loop is CASSSTWDPYYYEQYF. DNA for the CDR3: TGTGCCAGCAGCTCCACTTGGGACCCCTACTACTACGAGCAGTACTTC.

The rearrangement links TRBV28 to TRBJ2-2, with D possibly TRBD1 on 5 matching bases. The germline CDR1 and CDR2 sequences are MDHEN and SYDVKM. The CDR3 is 15 amino acids. V shed 3 bases and J shed 4 bases, with 12 bases lying between them. The CDR3 sequence: CASSFLRRGTGELFF. The CDR3 region has the DNA TGTGCCAGCAGTTTTCTGAGAAGGGGCACCGGGGAGCTGTTTTTT.

This chain connects TRBV28 to TRBJ2-3; TRBD2 agrees at 10 bases. The CDR3 consists of 15 residues. Germline V CDR1 and CDR2: MDHEN, SYDVKM. V lost 2 bases, J lost 6 bases, and 5 bases stayed unmatched. The CDR3 loop is CASSLLAGDRDTQYF. The DNA for the CDR3 is TGTGCCAGCAGTTTACTAGCGGGAGATAGGGATACGCAGTATTTT.

V gene TRBV27 combines with J gene TRBJ1-1; 8 bases are a match to TRBD1. The CDR3 sequence is 17 residues long. In germline, CDR1 is MNHEY, CDR2 SMNVEV (reference sequence). V lost 0 bases, J lost 10 bases, and 16 bases stayed unmatched. CDR3 sequence (DNA): TGTGCCAGCAGTTTATCGATGGAACAGGGGGGTCCCTATGGAGCTTTCTTT. This codes for CASSLSMEQGGPYGAFF.

This clone occurred a few times. CDR3 amino acids: CASSDSGTGGNEQFF. The CDR3 DNA reads as TGTGCCAGCAGTGACTCAGGGACAGGGGGCAATGAGCAGTTCTTC. The chain has TRBV6-4 and TRBJ2-1, with TRBD1 identical over 11 bases. After removal of 0 bases from V and 6 bases from J, the junction contained 1 base not matched to a gene. Germline V gene lookup returns CDR1 MRHNA and CDR2 SNTAGT. The CDR3 contains 15 residues.

The rearrangement joins TRBV2 to TRBJ2-1, with 7 bases aligning to TRBD2. In germline, CDR1 is SNHLY, CDR2 FYNNEI. The ends lost 8 bases at V and 3 bases at J; junction bases unmatched: 4. The CDR3 is 13 residues long. CDR3 protein: CASERDRYNEQFF. CDR3 nucleotides: TGTGCCAGCGAGCGGGACCGCTACAATGAGCAGTTCTTC. The whole variable domain, filled in from reference TRBV2 and TRBJ2-1, reads EPEVTQTPSHQVTQMGQEVILRCVPISNHLYFYWYRQILGQKVEFLVSFYNNEISEKSEIFDDQFSVERPDGSNFTLKIRSTKLEDSAMYFCASERDRYNEQFFGPGTRLTVL.

The rearrangement joins TRBV5-1 to TRBJ1-1; D gene ambiguous. V was pared by 4 bases and J by 0 bases, with 7 bases between. Germline CDR1 SGHRS, CDR2 YFSETQ. This CDR3 comprises 13 residues. In nucleotides, the CDR3 is TGCGCCAGCAGCCGCGGCCTGAACACTGAAGCTTTCTTT. Its translation: CASSRGLNTEAFF. Drawing the rest from reference TRBV5-1 and TRBJ1-1, the complete variable domain is KAGVTQTPRYLIKTRGQQVTLSCSPISGHRSVSWYQQTPGQGLQFLFEYFSETQRNKGNFPGRFSGRQFSNSRSEMNVSTLELGDSALYLCASSRGLNTEAFFGQGTRLTVV.

Details on this clone: A far larger clone is only one base removed, so a read error is likely. Other DNA sequences in the sample encode the same CDR3. CDR3 coding DNA: TGCGCCAGCAGCTCAGGGGTCCTATACACCGGGGAGCTGTTTTTT. Protein product: CASSSGVLYTGELFF. This sequence joins TRBV7-8 and TRBJ2-2, with D possibly matching TRBD1 (6 bases). This CDR3 is built from 15 residues. In germline, CDR1 is SGHVS, CDR2 FQNEAQ.

In its sample, this clone was seen once. It may be a read error: a sequence one base away is much more abundant. The sample has other DNA sequences that encode this CDR3 too. V gene TRBV7-3 combines with J gene TRBJ2-3; TRBD2 agrees at 13 bases. V dropped 4 bases and J dropped 0; count of bases not matched to a gene: 1. CDR1 SGHTA and CDR2 FQGTGA come from the germline V gene. There are 16 residues in the CDR3. For the CDR3, the DNA is TGTGCCAGCAGCTCGGGACTAGCGGGAAGCACAGATACGCAGTATTTT. This encodes CASSSGLAGSTDTQYF.

The rearrangement joins TRBV7-9 to TRBJ2-2; 9 bases map to TRBD1. Germline assignment: CDR1 SEHNR and CDR2 FQNEAQ (reference sequence). This CDR3 spans 18 amino acids. Germline trimming cut 2 bases from V and 2 bases from J; bases unmatched to any gene: 9. The CDR3 protein is CASSLSRGQGRNTGELFF. The CDR3 DNA reads TGTGCCAGCAGCTTATCGCGAGGACAGGGGCGAAACACCGGGGAGCTGTTTTTT. Filled out from reference TRBV7-9 and TRBJ2-2, the complete variable domain reads DTGVSQNPRHKITKRGQNVTFRCDPISEHNRLYWYRQTLGQGPEFLTYFQNEAQLEKSRLLSDRFSAERPKGSFSTLEIQRTEQGDSAMYLCASSLSRGQGRNTGELFFGEGSRLTVL.

This clone appeared a few times. The J gene is TRBJ2-2, the V gene TRBV19; D may correspond to TRBD1 or TRBD2 (5 bases each). V was shortened by 7 bases and J by 0 bases, with 12 bases between the two germline ends. The CDR3 sequence is 15 residues long. Looked up from germline, CDR1 is LNHDA and CDR2 is SQIVND (reference sequence). The CDR3 coding sequence is TGTGCCAGTATAGGGGAGCCCTCGAACACCGGGGAGCTGTTTTTT. Its protein product is CASIGEPSNTGELFF.

The chain links TRBV27 to TRBJ2-3, with 7 bases fitting TRBD2. After removal of 10 bases from V and 3 bases from J, the junction contained 10 bases not matched to a gene. Germline V gene data show CDR1 as MNHEY and CDR2 as SMNVEV (reference sequence). The CDR3 covers 14 residues. In nucleotides, the CDR3 is TGTGCCACCAAAGCGGGAAGGGGAACAGATACGCAGTATTTT. Protein product: CATKAGRGTDTQYF.

The rearrangement uses TRBV29-1 and TRBJ1-1; D remains unclear. This CDR3 is built from 14 residues. Looked up from germline, CDR1 is SQVTM and CDR2 is ANQGSEA. V lost 6 bases and J 1 base, leaving 15 bases between the germline ends. DNA for the CDR3: TGCAGCGTGGCCAGTGGGATCGGGAACACTGAAGCTTTCTTT. Amino acid sequence: CSVASGIGNTEAFF.